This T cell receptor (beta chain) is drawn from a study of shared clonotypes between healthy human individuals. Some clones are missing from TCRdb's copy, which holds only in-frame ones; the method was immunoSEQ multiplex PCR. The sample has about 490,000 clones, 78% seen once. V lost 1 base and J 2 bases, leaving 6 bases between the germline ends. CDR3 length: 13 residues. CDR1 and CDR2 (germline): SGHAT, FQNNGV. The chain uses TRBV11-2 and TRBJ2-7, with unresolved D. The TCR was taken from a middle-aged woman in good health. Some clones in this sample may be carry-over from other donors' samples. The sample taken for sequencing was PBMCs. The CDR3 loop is CASSLGGPYEQYF. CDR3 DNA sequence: TGTGCCAGCAGCTTAGGCGGACCCTACGAGCAGTACTTC.